One sample yielded the 3 T cell receptor beta chains listed below, sequenced in a study of neoadjuvant anti-PD-1 for oral cavity cancer. Profiling relied on immunoSEQ multiplex PCR, and the TCRdb table lists in-frame clones only, not all of them. The sample yields about 9,400 clones, about 61% seen once. Noted time point: after neoadjuvant nivolumab, at surgical resection. The material was PBMCs, obtained after nivolumab (anti-PD-1) treatment. The receptors come from a person aged 40-85 years with oral cavity squamous cell carcinoma.

There are a few counts of this clone. The chain combines TRBV4-1 with TRBJ1-2; TRBD1 matches at 8 bases. Germline CDR1 MGHRA, CDR2 YSYEKL. The CDR3 has 16 residues. The V segment lost 4 bases and the J segment 7 bases; nucleotides outside the gene matches: 14. The CDR3 DNA reads TGCGCCAGCAGCCCCGTCCTCCGGACAGGGAATGCTGGCTACACCTTC. This codes for CASSPVLRTGNAGYTF.

The chain employs TRBV2 and TRBJ2-1; D gene unclear. V was trimmed by 2 bases and J by 6 bases, leaving 8 bases between them. From germline, CDR1 is SNHLY and CDR2 FYNNEI. The CDR3 runs 13 residues. The CDR3 reads CASSESGPNEQFF. For the CDR3, the DNA is TGTGCCAGCAGTGAATCGGGTCCCAATGAGCAGTTCTTC.

J is TRBJ2-7 and V is TRBV6-1, with 8 bases identical to TRBD2. The J segment lost 7 bases and the V segment lost 2 bases, leaving 13 bases of the junction unmatched. Germline V CDR1 and CDR2: MNHNS, SASEGT. This CDR3 contains 16 residues. The CDR3 loop is CASSERAGGVRPEQYF. The CDR3 DNA reads TGTGCCAGCAGTGAACGGGCGGGAGGAGTTCGGCCGGAGCAGTACTTC.